The 14 T cell receptor beta chains in this list originate from one sample, sequenced in a study of vaccination and CD4 T cells after COVID-19. With the Oncomine TCR Beta short-read assay, DNA from cultured CD4+ T cells was sequenced. TCRdb reprocessed the PCR reads via MiXCR and lists one record per CDR3 protein. The data contain about 26,000 distinct CDR3 sequences, 40% to 55% of them seen just once; the ten biggest clones take up over 25%. As to treatment: approximately nine-day PBMC culture with coronavirus spike peptide pools or control peptides (ViraFEST assay). No antigen has been identified for these receptors. The input for sequencing was CD4+ T cells from blood, cultured in vitro, taken before SARS-CoV-2 vaccination. The source of these receptors is a human donor who received a COVID-19 vaccine.

The chain carries TRBV5-4 and TRBJ2-5; the D is unclear. The V gene lost 2 bases and the J gene lost 0 bases, with 11 bases spanning the gap. CDR3 length: 15 amino acids. The V gene's germline CDR1 is SGHNT and CDR2 YYREEE (reference sequence). CDR3 in amino acids: CASSLFKAYQETQYF. DNA for the CDR3: TGTGCCAGCAGCTTATTTAAAGCGTACCAAGAGACCCAGTACTTC.

This clonotype was observed a handful of times. V and J are TRBV5-1 and TRBJ2-3; D is unresolved. Germline V gives CDR1 SGHRS, CDR2 YFSETQ. Trimming took off 3 bases at V and 2 bases at J, with 10 bases between the two ends. The CDR3 length is 14 residues. CDR3 loop: CASSSVTPTDTQYF. The CDR3 nucleotides are TGCGCCAGCAGCTCAGTCACGCCCACAGATACGCAGTATTTT.

The chain links TRBV6-1 to TRBJ2-3, with D possibly TRBD2 on 5 matching bases. The CDR3 extends over 12 amino acids. The germline V gene encodes CDR1 MNHNS and CDR2 SASEGT. V lost 6 bases and J 4 bases, leaving 8 bases between the germline ends. The CDR3 coding sequence is TGTGCCAGCAGGAGGGCGGCAGATACGCAGTATTTT. Protein sequence: CASRRAADTQYF.

The CDR3: CASSLTSGGAAGANVLTF. The CDR3 coding sequence is TGCGCCAGCAGCTTAACTAGCGGGGGGGCTGCCGGGGCCAACGTCCTGACTTTC. The chain recombines TRBV5-1 with TRBJ2-6; 13 bases fit TRBD2. This CDR3 is 18 amino acids long. The junction had 6 bases not matched to a gene; V was cut back by 2 bases and J by 4 bases. The germline gives CDR1 SGHRS, CDR2 YFSETQ.

Within the sample, this clonotype is large. V gene TRBV12-5 combines with J gene TRBJ2-7; TRBD1 agrees at 9 bases. The CDR3 has 18 residues. V gave up 4 bases and J gave up 0 bases; unmatched junction bases: 13. Germline assignment: CDR1 LGHNT and CDR2 FRNRAP. CDR3 sequence: CASGWGQGPSRSSYEQYF. The CDR3 bases are TGTGCTAGTGGTTGGGGACAGGGCCCGAGTAGGAGCTCCTACGAGCAGTACTTC.

The CDR3: CASSLLPGEGETQYF. As DNA, the CDR3 is TGTGCCAGCAGCTTGTTGCCAGGGGAGGGGGAGACCCAGTACTTC. V usage is TRBV5-4 and J usage is TRBJ2-5, with D perhaps TRBD2 (7 bases). The V end was cut by 1 base, the J end by 5 bases, with 15 bases between. This CDR3 region has 15 residues. Germline values: CDR1 SGHNT, CDR2 YYREEE (reference sequence).

Only a few counts were recorded for this clonotype. J is TRBJ2-4 and V is TRBV6-1, with 10 positions matching TRBD1. Germline V gene data show CDR1 as MNHNS and CDR2 as SASEGT. The V and J ends lost 3 bases and 3 bases, in that order; junction bases with no gene match: 8. This CDR3 is built from 17 residues. Written as DNA, the CDR3 is TGTGCCAGCAGTGACTACCCACGGACAGGGGGCAAAAACATTCAGTACTTC. It translates to CASSDYPRTGGKNIQYF.

This clonotype was seen a few times. The genes are TRBV24-1 and TRBJ1-2; no reliable D call. Trimming shortened V by 6 bases and J by 0 bases, and 7 bases separated the two germline ends. The V gene's germline CDR1 is KGHDR and CDR2 SFDVKD. The CDR3 spans 13 residues. The CDR3 coding sequence is TGTGCCACCAGTACCGGAGCTAACTATGGCTACACCTTC. Protein sequence: CATSTGANYGYTF.

The J gene is TRBJ2-2, the V gene TRBV11-3, with D perhaps TRBD1 or TRBD2 (8 bases each). The CDR3 is 16 residues long. Germline V gene sequence: CDR1 SGHNT, CDR2 YENEEA. V was shortened by 5 bases and J by 4 bases, with 17 bases between the two germline ends. CDR3 bases: TGTGCCAGCAGCACCGGACAGGGACTAGGCACCGGGGAGCTGTTTTTT. Translating it yields CASSTGQGLGTGELFF.

In DNA form, the CDR3 reads TGTGCCAGCAGCCCTACGCTCGGGACAGATCCCTACGAGCAGTACTTC. Translating gives CASSPTLGTDPYEQYF. The chain recombines TRBV21-1 with TRBJ2-7; TRBD1, the table's D call, was not compared with the DNA. TRBV21-1 is annotated as a pseudogene. The CDR3 consists of 16 residues.

This clonotype appeared once. This chain connects TRBV20-1 to TRBJ2-5, with 12 bases aligning to TRBD2. Unmatched junction bases numbered 10, after V lost 2 bases and J lost 0 bases. This CDR3 contains 18 residues. Germline-derived CDR1 and CDR2 are DFQATT and SNEGSKA (reference sequence). In nucleotides, the CDR3 is TGCAGTGCTAGACAGGCTAGCGGGGGGGGACTGTACCAAGAGACCCAGTACTTC. It is translated as CSARQASGGGLYQETQYF.

The rearrangement links TRBV7-3 to TRBJ2-3, with a weak D call TRBD1 (8 bases). V lost 5 bases and J 6 bases, leaving 15 bases between the germline ends. This CDR3 contains 14 residues. In germline, CDR1 is SGHTA, CDR2 FQGTGA. The CDR3 coding sequence is TGTGCCAGCAGCGGAACAGGGGGGGCGGATACGCAGTATTTT. Amino acid sequence: CASSGTGGADTQYF.

As to this clonotype: At one end the junction does not follow the germline gene, possibly because of a read error. This chain links TRBV6-1 with TRBJ2-5; D may be TRBD2 (6 bases). The CDR3 has 13 residues. Germline V gene data show CDR1 as MNHNS and CDR2 as SASEGT. As DNA, the CDR3 is TGTGTCAGCAGTCCCGGGGGTGGGGAGACCCAGTACTTC. Protein sequence: CVSSPGGGETQYF.

This clonotype was seen once. This chain joins TRBV18 and TRBJ2-1; D is tentatively TRBD1 or TRBD2 (5 bases each). The germline V gene has CDR1 KGHSH and CDR2 LQKENI. The CDR3 loop spans 19 amino acids. V was pared by 8 bases and J by 0 bases, with 26 bases between. The chain's CDR3 is CASSNRDGRDKSSYNEQFF. In DNA, the CDR3 is TGTGCCAGCAGCAACCGGGACGGACGAGATAAAAGCTCCTACAATGAGCAGTTCTTC. Variable domain in full (rest from reference TRBV18 and TRBJ2-1): NAGVMQNPRHLVRRRGQEARLRCSPMKGHSHVYWYRQLPEEGLKFMVYLQKENIIDESGMPKERFSAEFPKEGPSILRIQQVVRGDSAAYFCASSNRDGRDKSSYNEQFFGPGTRLTVL.